This T cell receptor (beta chain) emerged from a study of shared clonotypes between healthy human individuals. Study-wide results and limits: Among donors, the sharing of clonotypes was expected to be influenced by sequencing depth. Rarefaction showed sorted-subset sequencing was incomplete despite large depth.

Germline-derived CDR1 and CDR2 are MNHEY and SMNVEV (reference sequence). Trimming took off 2 bases at V and 1 base at J, with 12 bases between the two ends. This CDR3 region has 16 residues. On this clone: Its matching antigen is unknown.

Profiling relied on immunoSEQ multiplex PCR, and the TCRdb table lists in-frame clones only, not all of them. The top ten clones hold roughly 0.13% of a sample with around 2.1 million clones, approximately 94% of them seen once. The chain has TRBV27 and TRBJ1-5; tentative D call: TRBD1 (6 bases). This receptor was identified in a man aged 18 to 30 in good health. Sequencing was done on a sample of naive CD4+ T cells sorted from blood. This sample's subset: CD45RA+ positively selected. CDR3 nucleotides: TGTGCCAGCAGTTTAACAGGGACCCCAAGCAATCAGCCCCAGCATTTT. Residues: CASSLTGTPSNQPQHF.